The T cell receptor (beta chain) described here comes from a study of shared clonotypes between healthy human individuals (dated by TCRdb to 2020 to 2021). Concerning the study at large: The cohort included three men and two women between 18 and 49 years of age. For each donor, CD4 naive and CD4 memory were each run on three plates, CD8 naive on two plates, and CD8 memory on one plate. The study deeply sequenced blood TCR repertoires of about 5 healthy adults to estimate repertoire size and the extent of clonotype sharing between individuals. To increase sequencing depth and limit assay-specific biases, TCR repertoire library preparation and sequencing were carried out by different laboratories using diverse techniques. Each donor's leukapheresis produced roughly between about 0.8 and 10 billion PBMCs. The investigation overall reported the following: Larger estimated clonotype richness was generally found for naive subsets than for memory subsets. Pairwise subsampling indicated that sequencing depth was expected to affect the degree of clonotype sharing among donors. Sampling was limited to blood, and TCR repertoires in tissue likely differ from TCR repertoires in blood. The genetic and exposure-history diversity represented was limited by the small number of donors. Approximately 5% of naive CD4, 3.5% of naive CD8, approximately 2.2% of memory CD4, and less than 0.45% of memory CD8 clonotypes were shared across several donors. Clonotypes shared by all four sorted-subset donors showed higher generation probabilities than non-shared clonotypes. Rarefaction of sorted-subset datasets indicated incomplete sequencing despite the large sequencing depth.

CD8 naive samples were obtained by positive selection for CCR7 among CD45RO-negative cells, yielding a CD45RA+CCR7+ population from which TemRA cells were excluded. The donors were healthy, HIV-negative adults with no recently reported acute infections or vaccinations. Only Caucasian adults living in Nashville, Tennessee, USA were represented among the donors. Blood was collected by leukapheresis, and PBMCs were isolated by Ficoll-Histopaque density gradient centrifugation and then cryopreserved in liquid nitrogen vapor phase. Purity and quantity of every magnetically sorted T cell population were checked by analytical flow cytometry. From each sorted fraction, genomic DNA was isolated and quantified by UV absorbance on a Nanodrop 2000c. Note on this clone: The antigen it recognizes is unknown. Base qualities are not at hand, and no much larger clone is one base apart.

TCR CDR3 regions were amplified from genomic DNA by multiplex PCR using the deep immunoSEQ assay. Genomic DNA extracted from each cell subset was distributed evenly over all wells of several immunoSEQ 96-well plates, and each plate served as one replicate. For sorted subsets, each replicate PCR was loaded with approximately 0.2 ug genomic DNA, equivalent to 32,000 or so T cell genomes. The purified libraries were quantified using a Qubit 3.0 fluorometer, sized with a Bioanalyzer 2100, and then quantified again using the KAPA Library Quantification kit. Every immunoSEQ 96-well plate was sequenced on a dedicated single-read 150-cycle Illumina NextSeq 550 flow cell. On the study's bioinformatics: Because only junctional sequences without quality scores were contained in the immunoSEQ output, filtering matching that applied to full-length reads could not be performed. Sequences were annotated with PyIR, a Python wrapper for IgBLAST v1.9, and V/J genes and CDR3 were assigned using IMGT germline references. Reads were removed for weak V/J assignments (E-value above 1e-6), missing CDR3, stop codons, out-of-frame junctions, or ambiguous translated residues. V3J clonotypes were defined by identical inferred V gene, J gene, and CDR3 amino acid sequence. Percentage overlap between repertoires was calculated by dividing the number of shared unique clonotypes by the size of the smaller repertoire. Repertoire richness was assessed with RTK rarefaction, the Chao1 estimator, and Recon v2.1 estimates of unobserved clonotypes. For all TCRbeta clonotypes obtained by the gDNA method from a few donors, generation probabilities were computed with OLGA. Not all clones reach the TCRdb copy of this immuneACCESS table, which keeps in-frame sequences only. Checked studies attribute under half of the gap to unresolved V genes and leave the rest unexplained. V, J and clone size derive from that table, while D and trimming were established from the DNA sequence. The sample contains hundreds of thousands of clones, 95% to 96% of them found a single time. Roughly 0.1% of the sample is in the top ten clones.

The sample consisted of naive CD8+ T cells sorted from blood. Reading the label with the study, this specimen's cell subset or site is: CD45RA+CCR7+. The clonotype originates from a woman aged 25 to 39 in good health.

CDR3 protein: CASSPSGMETQYF. The bases read TGTGCCAGCAGCCCCTCCGGGATGGAGACCCAGTACTTC. The rearranged chain carries TRBV27 and TRBJ2-5, and possibly TRBD2, on 5 matching bases. The junction carries 13 bases between V and J, which are trimmed by 6 bases and 5 bases respectively. According to the germline V gene (reference sequence), CDR1 reads MNHEY and CDR2 reads SMNVEV. From cysteine to phenylalanine, the CDR3 is 13 amino acids long. Only the CDR3 region is kept as DNA, spanning 39 bases read in frame from base 1.